This TCR beta chain was profiled in a study of blood T cells in healthy people across ages. Study-level results: Diversity of TCR beta per million T cells declined in a roughly linear way with age.

In its sample, this clonotype was seen a few times. Antigen specificity is unknown. The CDR3 has 14 residues. V was trimmed by 1 base and J by 1 base, leaving 7 bases between them. CDR1 and CDR2 (germline): KGHSH, LQKENI. A second PCR, run for about 7 to 11 cycles, used a sample-barcoded 5' primer plus a J-beta primer mix. MiXCR was run by TCRdb on the 5' RACE reads, yielding one entry per CDR3 protein. The repertoire holds 710,000 or so distinct CDR3 sequences, with 22% as singletons. Input material: blood. This rearrangement joins TRBV18 to TRBJ1-2; D is perhaps TRBD1 (6 bases). The clonotype originates from an older man in good health. The CDR3 protein is CASSPRGHNYGYTF. CDR3 bases: TGTGCCAGCTCACCACGGGGGCATAACTATGGCTACACCTTC.